This T cell receptor (beta chain) was documented in a study of blood T cell repertoires in COVID-19. Measured with immunoSEQ multiplex PCR; TCRdb has only the in-frame clones, and not every one. The sample holds about 200,000 clones, 70% to 90% seen once. Looked up from germline, CDR1 is ENHRY and CDR2 is SYGVKD. CDR3 length: 16 residues. Trimming cost V 3 bases and J 1 base; bases outside gene matches: 9. Sequenced sample: peripheral blood. J is TRBJ2-7 and V is TRBV10-3, with 7 bases matching TRBD2. The sequence derives from a woman in her thirties or forties who had recovered from COVID-19. For the CDR3, the DNA is TGTGCCATCAGTGACCAGGGAGGCGGGAGTTCCTACGAGCAGTACTTC. Protein product: CAISDQGGGSSYEQYF.